This passage covers 25 T cell receptor beta chains from one sample sequenced in a study of cytomegalovirus exposure and HLA in healthy donors. Vbeta (60) and Jbeta (13) primers were used in the PCR. Using immunoSEQ multiplex PCR, the repertoire was profiled, and TCRdb retains in-frame clones only, with some absent. The sample yields under 200,000 clones, around 79% seen once. The sequenced sample was PBMCs. The receptors were gathered from a man aged 18 to 35 in good health and CMV-seronegative.

The V call is TRBV7-2, the J call TRBJ1-1, with D unclear. Between the trimmed V and J ends, which lost 0 bases and 0 bases, there was a span of 14 bases. CDR3 length: 17 residues. CDR1 SGHTA and CDR2 FQGNSA come from the germline V gene. The CDR3 here is CASSLAVIQFMNTEAFF. CDR3 DNA sequence: TGTGCCAGCAGCTTAGCAGTCATACAGTTTATGAACACTGAAGCTTTCTTT.

The genes are TRBV7-2 and TRBJ2-7; D is possibly TRBD2 (6 bases). Germline V gives CDR1 SGHTA, CDR2 FQGNSA. Trimming removed 2 bases at V and 6 bases at J, with 11 bases between. The CDR3 extends over 13 amino acids. In nucleotides, the CDR3 is TGTGCCAGCAGCTTACCTAGCGCCGCCGAGCAGTACTTC. Translating it yields CASSLPSAAEQYF.

The CDR3 DNA sequence: TGTGCCAGCAGGGAACTAGCGGGAGTTCCTTCTGGGGCCAACGTCCTGACTTTC. Its protein is CASRELAGVPSGANVLTF. The chain is built from TRBV6-1 and TRBJ2-6, with 11 bases identical to TRBD2. The J segment lost 1 base and the V segment lost 6 bases, leaving 8 bases of the junction unmatched. Germline lookup yields CDR1 MNHNS and CDR2 SASEGT. CDR3 length: 18 amino acids.

V usage is TRBV28 and J usage is TRBJ2-7; 12 bases line up with TRBD2. CDR1 is MDHEN, CDR2 SYDVKM, per germline. The V gene end was trimmed by 8 bases and the J gene end by 5 bases; junction bases not matched to a gene: 16. CDR3 length: 17 residues. CDR3 protein: CASSGPSGRAKWDEQYF. The DNA for the CDR3 is TGTGCCAGCTCCGGACCTAGCGGGAGGGCAAAGTGGGACGAGCAGTACTTC.

The rearrangement links TRBV10-3 to TRBJ2-5; no reliable D call. The V and J ends lost 0 bases and 1 base respectively, with 12 bases between them. The CDR3 covers 16 residues. Germline values: CDR1 ENHRY, CDR2 SYGVKD. CDR3 protein: CAISESKETFQETQYF. In DNA form, the CDR3 reads TGTGCCATCAGTGAGTCTAAGGAGACCTTCCAAGAGACCCAGTACTTC.

This clone was picked up a small number of times. This sequence joins TRBV6-6 and TRBJ1-3; weak D call: TRBD1 (6 bases). Trimming left V 2 bases short and J 8 bases short, with 13 bases between. The CDR3 spans 14 residues. The germline V gene has CDR1 MNHNY and CDR2 SVGAGI (reference sequence). The CDR3 sequence is CASSYRTDLDTIYF. CDR3 nucleotides: TGTGCCAGCAGTTACCGGACAGATTTAGACACCATATATTTT.

This clone was observed a single time. The rearrangement joins TRBV29-1 to TRBJ2-5, with 7 bases lining up with TRBD2. The CDR3 loop spans 16 amino acids. Germline V gives CDR1 SQVTM, CDR2 ANQGSEA. V was clipped by 0 bases and J by 2 bases; unmatched bases: 9. The CDR3 spells CSVEDQGGWAQETQYF. The CDR3 region has the DNA TGCAGCGTTGAAGATCAGGGAGGGTGGGCACAAGAGACCCAGTACTTC.

The V and J genes are TRBV7-8 and TRBJ2-1, with 12 bases lining up with TRBD2. Germline loops: CDR1 SGHVS, CDR2 FQNEAQ. V trimming: 1 base; J trimming: 12 bases; junction bases outside the gene matches: 10. The CDR3 consists of 16 residues. CDR3: CASSLGRLAGGRGQFF. The CDR3, as DNA: TGTGCCAGCAGCTTAGGACGGCTAGCGGGAGGGCGGGGGCAGTTCTTC.

In the case of this clone: The junction shows a germline mismatch at one end, possibly a read error. CDR3 coding DNA: TGTTCCAGCAGCTCCCCTGAGGGGGACAGGGGCCACACTGAAGCTTTCTTT. As protein: CSSSSPEGDRGHTEAFF. The chain links TRBV7-9 to TRBJ1-1; TRBD1 matches at 10 bases. Germline loops: CDR1 SEHNR, CDR2 FQNEAQ (reference sequence). This CDR3 contains 17 residues.

This chain joins TRBV18 and TRBJ1-4; D not resolved. V was clipped by 2 bases and J by 7 bases, with 14 bases between them. The CDR3 contains 15 residues. CDR1 is KGHSH and CDR2 is LQKENI in the germline V gene. This CDR3 reads CASSPAPSRGEKLFF. The CDR3 DNA is TGTGCCAGCTCACCAGCCCCTTCCCGCGGTGAAAAACTGTTTTTT.

The rearrangement joins TRBV7-9 to TRBJ2-1; the D gene is possibly TRBD2 (6 bases). The germline V and J ends were trimmed by 5 bases and 0 bases, with 14 bases remaining between them. The V gene's germline CDR1 is SEHNR and CDR2 FQNEAQ (reference sequence). The CDR3 is 16 residues long. The CDR3: CASSPRDFSSYNEQFF. Written as DNA, the CDR3 is TGTGCCAGCAGCCCCCGGGACTTCAGCTCCTACAATGAGCAGTTCTTC. Filled out from reference TRBV7-9 and TRBJ2-1, the complete variable domain reads DTGVSQNPRHKITKRGQNVTFRCDPISEHNRLYWYRQTLGQGPEFLTYFQNEAQLEKSRLLSDRFSAERPKGSFSTLEIQRTEQGDSAMYLCASSPRDFSSYNEQFFGPGTRLTVL.

The chain recombines TRBV28 with TRBJ1-5; TRBD1 matches at 9 bases. Looked up from germline, CDR1 is MDHEN and CDR2 is SYDVKM. This CDR3 spans 15 amino acids. With 6 bases clipped from V and 6 bases from J, the junction kept 9 bases outside the gene matches. CDR3 sequence (DNA): TGTGCCAGCAGCACGGACAGGGGTGGGCGTCAGCCCCAGCATTTT. This sequence encodes CASSTDRGGRQPQHF.

The chain is built from TRBV27 and TRBJ1-1; tentatively, D is TRBD1 (5 bases). Deletions cut 1 base from V and 1 base from J, with 7 bases between. The CDR3 totals 14 residues. Germline V gene lookup returns CDR1 MNHEY and CDR2 SMNVEV (reference sequence). CDR3 sequence reads: CASSLWQGNTEAFF. The CDR3 bases are TGTGCCAGCAGTTTATGGCAGGGGAACACTGAAGCTTTCTTT.

This clone showed up just once. Here the CDR3 reads CASSLPGGYEQYF. The CDR3 nucleotides read TGTGCCAGCAGCTTACCTGGGGGGTACGAGCAGTACTTC. The chain couples TRBV13 to TRBJ2-5, with D possibly TRBD2 on 6 matching bases. The end of the DNA fits TRBJ2-7 better, so the J call may be wrong. The germline CDR1 and CDR2 sequences are PRHDT and FYEKMQ (reference sequence). The CDR3 runs to 13 residues.

As for this clone: The same CDR3 can be traced to other DNA sequences in this sample. The chain uses TRBV5-8 and TRBJ2-5, with a possible D match to TRBD1 (5 bases). CDR1 and CDR2 (germline): SGHTS, YDEGEE. The CDR3 runs 14 residues. Trimming cost V 0 bases and J 5 bases, with 11 bases left between them. CDR3 amino acids: CASSLVQGRETQYF. The CDR3 DNA sequence: TGTGCCAGCAGCTTGGTTCAGGGAAGGGAGACCCAGTACTTC.

The V and J genes are TRBV4-3 and TRBJ1-2, with TRBD1 matching 10 bases. V was pared by 5 bases and J by 4 bases, with 4 bases of the junction left unmatched. The CDR3 length is 14 residues. Germline V gene sequence: CDR1 LGHNA, CDR2 YSLEER. This CDR3 reads CASSARTGGYGYTF. CDR3 bases: TGCGCCAGCAGCGCGAGGACAGGGGGCTATGGCTACACCTTC.

This chain uses TRBV10-1 with TRBJ2-1; TRBD2 matches at 11 bases. J gave up 7 bases and V 6 bases, and 8 bases lay outside the gene matches. This CDR3 has 15 amino acids. Germline CDR1 WNHNN, CDR2 SYGVQD (reference sequence). The CDR3 loop is CASRLTGLAANEQFF. For the CDR3, the DNA is TGCGCCAGCAGATTAACGGGACTAGCGGCAAATGAGCAGTTCTTC.

This chain uses TRBV2 with TRBJ1-1; D remains ambiguous. This CDR3 region has 12 residues. Trimming pared 9 bases from V and 10 bases from J, leaving 18 bases between. Germline CDR1 SNHLY, CDR2 FYNNEI. CDR3 loop: CASSPGPTGAFF. Here the CDR3 DNA reads TGTGCCAGTTCCCCTGGGCCCACCGGAGCTTTCTTT.

This rearrangement joins TRBV7-9 to TRBJ2-3, with 9 bases lining up with TRBD2. The CDR3 has 17 residues. Per the germline V gene, CDR1 is SEHNR and CDR2 is FQNEAQ (reference sequence). J gave up 4 bases and V 4 bases, and 12 bases lay outside the gene matches. CDR3 coding DNA: TGTGCCAGCAGCTCGCCCTCTAGCGGGATGGAGGCAGATACGCAGTATTTT. Protein product: CASSSPSSGMEADTQYF.

CDR3 DNA sequence: TGTGCCACCACTTCACAGGGGGCTTATGGAAACACCATATATTTT. Its translation is CATTSQGAYGNTIYF. This chain links TRBV28 with TRBJ1-3; TRBD1 aligns across 9 bases. CDR3 length: 15 amino acids. Trimming at V came to 10 bases and at J to 3 bases, leaving 10 bases not matched to a gene. Germline CDR1 MDHEN, CDR2 SYDVKM.

The gene calls are TRBV10-2 and TRBJ2-7, with D maybe TRBD1 (5 bases). Germline V gene lookup returns CDR1 WSHSY and CDR2 SAAADI. V was shortened by 7 bases and J by 5 bases, with 12 bases between the two germline ends. The CDR3 totals 12 residues. DNA of the CDR3: TGCGCCAGCACCAGCCTAGGGGACGAGCAGTACTTC. Protein: CASTSLGDEQYF.

This clone was recorded only once. This chain connects TRBV6-1 to TRBJ1-1; TRBD1 might be the D (6 bases). The CDR3 is 15 amino acids. Germline-derived CDR1 and CDR2 are MNHNS and SASEGT. The V and J ends lost 8 bases and 1 base respectively, with 17 bases between them. The chain's CDR3 is CASGGEGRGNTEAFF. The CDR3 DNA is TGTGCCAGCGGCGGAGAGGGCAGGGGGAACACTGAAGCTTTCTTT.

This clone was recorded a few times. The chain couples TRBV18 to TRBJ2-2; perhaps TRBD2 as D (6 bases). Germline CDR1 and CDR2: KGHSH and LQKENI. The CDR3 extends over 16 amino acids. The ends were cut back, 2 bases at V and 2 bases at J, with 12 bases in the middle. The CDR3 spells CASSPTASANTGELFF. The DNA for the CDR3 is TGTGCCAGCTCACCAACGGCTAGCGCAAACACCGGGGAGCTGTTTTTT.

The chain has TRBV4-1 and TRBJ2-5; the match to TRBD1 covers 11 bases. J gave up 4 bases and V 4 bases, and 11 bases lay outside the gene matches. This CDR3 region has 17 residues. In germline, CDR1 is MGHRA, CDR2 YSYEKL. CDR3 sequence reads: CASSPHPGQGAAETQYF. CDR3 nucleotides: TGCGCCAGCAGCCCCCACCCCGGACAGGGGGCTGCAGAGACCCAGTACTTC.

This sequence joins TRBV4-1 and TRBJ1-1; D unclear. Trimming cost V 2 bases and J 0 bases, with 7 bases left between them. The CDR3 length is 14 residues. Germline V lookup: CDR1 MGHRA, CDR2 YSYEKL. The CDR3 is CASSQPRMNTEAFF. The DNA for the CDR3 is TGCGCCAGCAGCCAACCCAGGATGAACACTGAAGCTTTCTTT.